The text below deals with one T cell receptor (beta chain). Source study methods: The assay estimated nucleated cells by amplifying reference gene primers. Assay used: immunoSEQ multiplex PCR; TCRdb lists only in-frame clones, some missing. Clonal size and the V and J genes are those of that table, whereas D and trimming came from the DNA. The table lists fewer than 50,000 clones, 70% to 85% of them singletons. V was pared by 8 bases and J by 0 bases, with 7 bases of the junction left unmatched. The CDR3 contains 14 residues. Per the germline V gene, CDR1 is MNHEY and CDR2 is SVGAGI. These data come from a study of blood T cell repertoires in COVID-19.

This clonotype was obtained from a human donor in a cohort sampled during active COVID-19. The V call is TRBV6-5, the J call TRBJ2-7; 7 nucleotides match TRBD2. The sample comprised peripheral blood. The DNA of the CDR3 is TGTGCCAGCCTACGGGCGGGAGCCTCCTACGAGCAGTACTTC. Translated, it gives CASLRAGASYEQYF.